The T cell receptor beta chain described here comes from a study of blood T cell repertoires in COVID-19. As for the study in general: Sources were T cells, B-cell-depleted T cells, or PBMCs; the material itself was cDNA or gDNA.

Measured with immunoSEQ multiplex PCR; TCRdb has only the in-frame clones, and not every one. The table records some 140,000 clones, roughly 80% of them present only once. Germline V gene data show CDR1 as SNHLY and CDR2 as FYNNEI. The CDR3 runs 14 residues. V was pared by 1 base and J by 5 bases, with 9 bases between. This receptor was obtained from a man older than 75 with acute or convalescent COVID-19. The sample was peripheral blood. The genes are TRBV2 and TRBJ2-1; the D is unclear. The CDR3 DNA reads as TGTGCCAGCAGTGAAGGGGTCAGGAACAATGAGCAGTTCTTC. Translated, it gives CASSEGVRNNEQFF. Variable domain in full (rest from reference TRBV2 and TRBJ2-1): EPEVTQTPSHQVTQMGQEVILRCVPISNHLYFYWYRQILGQKVEFLVSFYNNEISEKSEIFDDQFSVERPDGSNFTLKIRSTKLEDSAMYFCASSEGVRNNEQFFGPGTRLTVL.